Below are 28 T cell receptor beta chains sequenced from a single sample in a study of blood T cell repertoires in COVID-19. Assay: immunoSEQ multiplex PCR; the TCRdb copy retains only in-frame clones and omits some. The sample carries some 250,000 clones, more than 75% recorded once. Sequences were obtained from PBMCs or T cells enriched from blood (not recorded which). The receptor source for this set is a man younger than 35 who had recovered from COVID-19.

The chain has TRBV5-1 and TRBJ1-3; a weak D match, TRBD1 (5 bases). The germline CDR1 and CDR2 sequences are SGHRS and YFSETQ. With 0 bases removed from V and 0 bases from J, the gap between germline ends came to 10 bases. The CDR3 totals 16 residues. Here the CDR3 DNA reads TGCGCCAGCAGCTTGGGACACAGGATCTCTGGAAACACCATATATTTT. It codes for CASSLGHRISGNTIYF.

The gene calls are TRBV27 and TRBJ2-1, with no clear D. V lost 2 bases, J lost 2 bases, and 7 bases lay in between. The CDR3 is made up of 14 amino acids. The germline V gene has CDR1 MNHEY and CDR2 SMNVEV (reference sequence). The CDR3 nucleotides are TGTGCCAGCAGTTTAGCGGAAACCTACAATGAGCAGTTCTTC. It is translated as CASSLAETYNEQFF.

The chain uses TRBV19 and TRBJ2-1, with a possible D match to TRBD2 (5 bases). The CDR3 totals 14 residues. Per the germline V gene, CDR1 is LNHDA and CDR2 is SQIVND (reference sequence). V shed 8 bases and J shed 3 bases, with 14 bases lying between them. The CDR3 is CASSRPSRYNEQFF. Here the CDR3 DNA reads TGTGCCAGTTCGAGGCCTAGCCGCTACAATGAGCAGTTCTTC.

V is TRBV19 and J is TRBJ1-4; no clear D gene. Germline V gene data show CDR1 as LNHDA and CDR2 as SQIVND (reference sequence). V lost 3 bases, J lost 4 bases, and 9 bases lay in between. The CDR3 is 14 amino acids. Written as DNA, the CDR3 is TGTGCCAGTAGTATGCGCACAGTTAATGAAAAACTGTTTTTT. Protein sequence: CASSMRTVNEKLFF.

The chain uses TRBV19 and TRBJ1-4; no clear D gene. V gave up 0 bases and J gave up 5 bases, with 13 bases separating them. This CDR3 has 16 residues. Per germline, CDR1 LNHDA and CDR2 SQIVND (reference sequence). The CDR3 loop reads CASSIDAPVLNEKLFF. The DNA of the CDR3 is TGTGCCAGTAGTATAGACGCTCCGGTCTTAAATGAAAAACTGTTTTTT.

The J gene is TRBJ2-3, the V gene TRBV3-1 (or the pseudogene TRBV3-2); D is unresolved. CDR3 length equals 15 residues. Germline V gene sequence: CDR1 LGHDT, CDR2 YNNKEL (reference sequence). The ends were cut back, 4 bases at V and 6 bases at J, with 17 bases in the middle. The CDR3 sequence: CASSLQATPRDTQYF. As DNA, the CDR3 is TGTGCCAGCAGCCTCCAGGCCACCCCAAGGGATACGCAGTATTTT.

The V and J genes are TRBV6-5 and TRBJ1-1; 7 nucleotides match TRBD1. Germline V lookup: CDR1 MNHEY, CDR2 SVGAGI. This CDR3 contains 12 residues. Unmatched junction bases numbered 6, after V lost 6 bases and J lost 8 bases. The CDR3 DNA is TGTGCCAGCAGGACAGGGTCGGCGGAAGCTTTCTTT. As protein: CASRTGSAEAFF.

This chain connects TRBV28 to TRBJ1-1, with 7 bases identical to TRBD1. Germline values: CDR1 MDHEN, CDR2 SYDVKM. V lost 9 bases to trimming and J lost 0 bases; unmatched junction nucleotides: 7. The CDR3 length is 14 residues. CDR3 protein: CASGTVTMNTEAFF. DNA for the CDR3: TGTGCCAGTGGGACAGTGACTATGAACACTGAAGCTTTCTTT.

This rearrangement joins TRBV7-8 to TRBJ1-1; D remains unclear. V lost 5 bases and J 4 bases, leaving 5 bases between the germline ends. Germline lookup yields CDR1 SGHVS and CDR2 FQNEAQ. The CDR3 contains 11 residues. CDR3 nucleotides: TGTGCCAGCAGCCCCGGCACTGAAGCTTTCTTT. As protein: CASSPGTEAFF.

The V and J genes are TRBV13 and TRBJ1-3, with D possibly matching TRBD1 (5 bases). The V end was cut by 8 bases, the J end by 2 bases, with 13 bases between. The CDR3 has 14 amino acids. Germline V lookup: CDR1 PRHDT, CDR2 FYEKMQ (reference sequence). CDR3 sequence: CASRGGSTGNTIYF. The CDR3 coding sequence is TGTGCCAGCCGGGGGGGAAGTACTGGAAACACCATATATTTT.

The chain couples TRBV7-9 to TRBJ1-1; 8 bases line up with TRBD1. The germline V gene has CDR1 SEHNR and CDR2 FQNEAQ (reference sequence). The CDR3 runs 17 residues. V lost 5 bases and J lost 1; bases outside the gene matches: 12. The CDR3 region is CASSPRRGTGKNTEAFF. DNA of the CDR3: TGTGCCAGCAGCCCTCGACGCGGGACAGGCAAGAACACTGAAGCTTTCTTT.

This clone was counted a single time. V is TRBV4-1 and J is TRBJ2-4; TRBD1 aligns across 9 bases. Losses at the gene ends were 3 bases for V and 4 bases for J; bases not matched to a gene: 16. This CDR3 comprises 19 residues. The germline gives CDR1 MGHRA, CDR2 YSYEKL. CDR3 sequence reads: CASSQGRDREIVGKNIQYF. CDR3 coding DNA: TGCGCCAGCAGCCAGGGCCGGGACAGGGAAATTGTGGGGAAAAACATTCAGTACTTC.

The chain has TRBV19 and TRBJ1-5; a weak D match, TRBD1 (6 bases). This CDR3 contains 17 residues. Germline V gene data show CDR1 as LNHDA and CDR2 as SQIVND (reference sequence). Trimming took off 3 bases at V and 4 bases at J, with 19 bases between the two ends. The CDR3 DNA sequence: TGTGCCAGTAGTATGTGGGGGGGGTATACAGGGAATCAGCCCCAGCATTTT. It specifies CASSMWGGYTGNQPQHF.

This chain uses TRBV27 with TRBJ2-3, with 11 bases fitting TRBD2. Germline CDR1 and CDR2: MNHEY and SMNVEV (reference sequence). V was pared by 6 bases and J by 5 bases, with 13 bases of the junction left unmatched. This CDR3 has 17 residues. The CDR3 sequence: CASSRALVAGGGDTQYF. CDR3 DNA: TGTGCCAGCAGCCGGGCATTGGTAGCGGGAGGGGGAGATACGCAGTATTTT.

The V gene is TRBV11-1, the J gene TRBJ2-3, with TRBD1 identical over 9 bases. This CDR3 contains 14 residues. Germline V gene data show CDR1 as SGHAT and CDR2 as FQDESV (reference sequence). With 4 bases clipped from V and 9 bases from J, the junction kept 8 bases outside the gene matches. This chain's CDR3 is CASSSRGQGGTQYF. The CDR3 DNA sequence: TGTGCCAGCAGCTCACGGGGACAGGGAGGGACGCAGTATTTT.

The rearrangement joins TRBV19 to TRBJ1-2; 11 nucleotides line up with TRBD1. The germline V gene has CDR1 LNHDA and CDR2 SQIVND (reference sequence). V was pared by 9 bases and J by 4 bases, with 4 bases of the junction left unmatched. The CDR3 extends over 13 amino acids. CDR3 sequence (DNA): TGTGCCAGCGAGGACAGGGGGCTCTATGGCTACACCTTC. Encoded protein: CASEDRGLYGYTF.

This clone has a handful of counts. The V and J genes are TRBV11-1 and TRBJ2-2; possibly TRBD1 for D (5 bases). The ends were cut back, 2 bases at V and 1 base at J, with 11 bases in the middle. The CDR3 runs to 16 residues. Germline CDR1 SGHAT, CDR2 FQDESV (reference sequence). CDR3 DNA sequence: TGTGCCAGCAGCTTAAGTACAGGTCAGAACACCGGGGAGCTGTTTTTT. This gives the protein CASSLSTGQNTGELFF.

The chain employs TRBV14 and TRBJ1-3; perhaps TRBD1 as D (6 bases). CDR1 and CDR2 from the germline V gene are SGHDN and FVKESK. V lost 1 base and J lost 2, with 9 bases in between. The CDR3 consists of 15 residues. CDR3 bases: TGTGCCAGCAGCCAAGTCAGGGGCCCTGGAAACACCATATATTTT. Protein product: CASSQVRGPGNTIYF.

This clone was seen a few times. The gene calls are TRBV20-1 and TRBJ2-7; no reliable D call. V gave up 3 bases and J gave up 6 bases, with 18 bases separating them. Germline CDR1 and CDR2: DFQATT and SNEGSKA (reference sequence). The CDR3 has 14 residues. The CDR3 sequence is CSASVPLGGSEQYF. The CDR3 DNA follows: TGCAGTGCTAGTGTTCCCCTAGGTGGTAGCGAGCAGTACTTC.

The V gene is TRBV30, the J gene TRBJ1-5; 8 bases line up with TRBD1. J lost 3 bases, V lost 5 bases, and 6 bases had no gene match. The V gene's germline CDR1 is GTSNPN and CDR2 SVGIG (reference sequence). The CDR3 has 14 amino acids. The CDR3 reads CAWGQGLFNQPQHF. CDR3 DNA: TGTGCCTGGGGACAGGGCCTTTTCAATCAGCCCCAGCATTTT.

CDR3 nucleotide sequence: TGCGCCAGCAGTGAGCCGGCGGGGGGGATTAGCAATCAGCCCCAGCATTTT. Its translation: CASSEPAGGISNQPQHF. This chain uses TRBV10-2 with TRBJ1-5; D possibly corresponds to TRBD1 (5 bases). This CDR3 spans 17 amino acids. CDR1 is WSHSY, CDR2 SAAADI, per germline. Trimming took 2 bases from V and 0 from J, leaving 14 bases between them.

The chain recombines TRBV27 with TRBJ1-4, with D possibly matching TRBD1 (5 bases). The CDR3 is 16 residues long. Germline lookup yields CDR1 MNHEY and CDR2 SMNVEV (reference sequence). The germline V and J ends were trimmed by 11 bases and 6 bases, with 25 bases remaining between them. CDR3 nucleotides: TGTGCCTCTTCCTCCGTGGGGGGTGTCTTCGATGAAAAACTGTTTTTT. It encodes CASSSVGGVFDEKLFF.

The CDR3 coding sequence is TGTGCCAGCAGTGAACTACGAAGGGACAGGGGGCGCCGGGGTTTCTTT. Encoded protein: CASSELRRDRGRRGFF. The chain links TRBV2 to TRBJ1-1, with 12 bases aligning to TRBD1. This CDR3 contains 16 residues. The ends lost 2 bases at V and 13 bases at J; junction bases unmatched: 14. Germline CDR1 is SNHLY and CDR2 is FYNNEI.

This chain connects TRBV2 to TRBJ2-2, with D perhaps matching TRBD2 (5 bases). The V gene's germline CDR1 is SNHLY and CDR2 FYNNEI. CDR3 length: 16 residues. Between the trimmed V and J ends, which lost 3 bases and 0 bases, there was a span of 11 bases. The CDR3 nucleotides are TGTGCCAGCAGTGATCAAGCGGCCTCGAACACCGGGGAGCTGTTTTTT. This translates into CASSDQAASNTGELFF. Variable domain in full (rest from reference TRBV2 and TRBJ2-2): EPEVTQTPSHQVTQMGQEVILRCVPISNHLYFYWYRQILGQKVEFLVSFYNNEISEKSEIFDDQFSVERPDGSNFTLKIRSTKLEDSAMYFCASSDQAASNTGELFFGEGSRLTVL.

The V gene is TRBV5-5, the J gene TRBJ1-3; no clear D. The CDR3 is made up of 15 amino acids. Between the trimmed V and J ends, which lost 1 base and 2 bases, there was a span of 10 bases. CDR1 is SGHKS and CDR2 is YYEKEE in the germline V gene (reference sequence). In DNA form, the CDR3 reads TGTGCCAGCAGCTTGTCCGTTTCTGCTGGAAACACCATATATTTT. Its translation is CASSLSVSAGNTIYF. The complete variable domain, with remaining parts taken from reference TRBV5-5 and TRBJ1-3, reads DAGVTQSPTHLIKTRGQQVTLRCSPISGHKSVSWYQQVLGQGPQFIFQYYEKEERGRGNFPDRFSARQFPNYSSELNVNALLLGDSALYLCASSLSVSAGNTIYFGEGSWLTVV.

This CDR3 is CASSATGNTEAFF. The CDR3 DNA is TGCGCCAGCAGCGCCACCGGGAACACTGAAGCTTTCTTT. The chain joins TRBV10-1 to TRBJ1-1, with unresolved D. Germline V CDR1 and CDR2: WNHNN, SYGVQD (reference sequence). This CDR3 spans 13 amino acids. V was cut by 6 bases and J by 1 base, with 9 bases left in between.

The rearrangement links TRBV12-3 or TRBV12-4 to TRBJ2-3; D gene ambiguous. Trimming left V 2 bases short and J 3 bases short, with 6 bases between. CDR3 length equals 13 residues. This CDR3 reads CASSLSGTDTQYF. The CDR3 region has the DNA TGTGCCAGCAGTTTATCGGGTACAGATACGCAGTATTTT.

The chain links TRBV28 to TRBJ2-7; TRBD1 matches at 8 bases. The CDR3 totals 15 residues. J was trimmed by 3 bases and V by 4 bases; bases with no gene match: 8. Per germline, CDR1 MDHEN and CDR2 SYDVKM. The CDR3 spells CASSSRGQGGYEQYF. CDR3 DNA sequence: TGTGCCAGCAGTTCTCGAGGACAGGGAGGCTACGAGCAGTACTTC.